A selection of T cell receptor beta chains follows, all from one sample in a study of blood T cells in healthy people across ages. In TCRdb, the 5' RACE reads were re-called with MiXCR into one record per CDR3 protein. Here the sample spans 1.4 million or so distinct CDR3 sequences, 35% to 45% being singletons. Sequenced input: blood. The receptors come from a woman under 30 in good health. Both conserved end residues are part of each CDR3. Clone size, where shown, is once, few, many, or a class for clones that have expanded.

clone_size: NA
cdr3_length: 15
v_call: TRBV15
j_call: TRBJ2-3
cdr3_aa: CATRVLAGAGDTQYF

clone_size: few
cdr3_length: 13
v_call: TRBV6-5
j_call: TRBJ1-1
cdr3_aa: CASRPHLGTEAFF

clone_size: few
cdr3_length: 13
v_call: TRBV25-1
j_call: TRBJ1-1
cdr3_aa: CASRPNMNTEAFF

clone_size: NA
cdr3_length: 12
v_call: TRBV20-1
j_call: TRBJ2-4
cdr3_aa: CSASRTGREQYF

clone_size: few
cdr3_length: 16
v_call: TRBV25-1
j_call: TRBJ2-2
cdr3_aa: CASSVRTSGNTGELFF

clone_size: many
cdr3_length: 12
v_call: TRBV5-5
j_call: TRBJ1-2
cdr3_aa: CASSAELYGYTF

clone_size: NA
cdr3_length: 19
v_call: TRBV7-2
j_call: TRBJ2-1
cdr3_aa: CASSPRTSGGGGSYNEQFF

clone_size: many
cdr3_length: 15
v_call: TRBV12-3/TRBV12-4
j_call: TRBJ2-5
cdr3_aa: CASSSGHIFQETQYF

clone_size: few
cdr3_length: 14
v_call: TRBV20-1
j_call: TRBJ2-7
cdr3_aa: CSARVGLAAYEQYF

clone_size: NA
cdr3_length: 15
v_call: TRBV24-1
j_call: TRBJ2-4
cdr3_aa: CATSETGVSFVEQYF

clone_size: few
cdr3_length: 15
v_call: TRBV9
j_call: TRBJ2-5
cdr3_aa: CASSETSGRANEQYF

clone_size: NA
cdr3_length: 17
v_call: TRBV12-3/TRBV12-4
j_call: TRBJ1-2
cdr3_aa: CASRALAGTKRIYGYTF

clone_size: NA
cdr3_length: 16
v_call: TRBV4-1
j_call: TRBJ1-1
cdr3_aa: CASSLNPAATNTEAFF

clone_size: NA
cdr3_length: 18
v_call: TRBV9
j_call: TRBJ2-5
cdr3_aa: CASSPNPGLAGDRGTQYF

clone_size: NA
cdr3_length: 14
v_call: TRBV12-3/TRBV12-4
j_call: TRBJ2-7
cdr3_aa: CASSFEGRYNEQYF

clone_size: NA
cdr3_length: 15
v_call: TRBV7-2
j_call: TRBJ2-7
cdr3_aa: CASSLSLAANYEQYF

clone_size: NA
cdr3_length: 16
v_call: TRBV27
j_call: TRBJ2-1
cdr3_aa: CASSPSGGSLYNEQFF

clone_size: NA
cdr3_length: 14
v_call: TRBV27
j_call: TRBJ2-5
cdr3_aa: CASSAGTSLIRQYF

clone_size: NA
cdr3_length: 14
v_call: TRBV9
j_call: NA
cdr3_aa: CASSSRTGRETQFF

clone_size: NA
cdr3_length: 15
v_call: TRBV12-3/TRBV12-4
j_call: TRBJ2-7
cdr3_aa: CASRPGTGGIYEQYF

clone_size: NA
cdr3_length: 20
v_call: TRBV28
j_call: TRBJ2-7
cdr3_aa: CASSPVPGTSGSRGAYEQYF

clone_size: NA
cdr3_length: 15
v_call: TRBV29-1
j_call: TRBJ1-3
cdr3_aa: CSAADSPLSGNTIYF

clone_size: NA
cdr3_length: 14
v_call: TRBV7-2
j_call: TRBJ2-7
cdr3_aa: CASSLPGKSYEQYF

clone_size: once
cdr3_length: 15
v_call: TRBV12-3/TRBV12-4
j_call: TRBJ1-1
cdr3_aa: CASKPGQVQNTEAFF

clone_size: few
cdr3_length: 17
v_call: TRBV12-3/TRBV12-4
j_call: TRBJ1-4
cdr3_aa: CASRSTRTGGPYEKLFF

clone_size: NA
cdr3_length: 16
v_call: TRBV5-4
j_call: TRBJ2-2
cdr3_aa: CASSEPSGGNTGELFF

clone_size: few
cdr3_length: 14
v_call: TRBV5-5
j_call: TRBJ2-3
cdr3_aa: CASSRSSMADTQYF

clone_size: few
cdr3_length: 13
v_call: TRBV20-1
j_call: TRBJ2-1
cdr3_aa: CSVREGINNEQFF

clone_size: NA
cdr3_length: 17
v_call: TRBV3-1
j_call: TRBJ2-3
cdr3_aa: CASSQQLAGGLEDTQYF

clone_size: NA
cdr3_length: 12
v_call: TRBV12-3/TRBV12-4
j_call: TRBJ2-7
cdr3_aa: CASKARAYEQYF

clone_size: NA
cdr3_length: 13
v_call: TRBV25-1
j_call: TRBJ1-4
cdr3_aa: CASSDGADEKLFF

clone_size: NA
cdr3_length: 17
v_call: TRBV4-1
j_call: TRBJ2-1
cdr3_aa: CASSQDLLAGFYNEQFF

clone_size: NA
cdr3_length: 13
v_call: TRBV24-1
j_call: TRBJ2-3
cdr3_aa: CATSDLEKDTQYF

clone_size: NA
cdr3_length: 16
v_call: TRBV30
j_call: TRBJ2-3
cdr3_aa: CAWSVWQAERTDTQYF

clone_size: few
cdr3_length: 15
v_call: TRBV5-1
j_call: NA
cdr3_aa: CASSPVSGPQYEQYF

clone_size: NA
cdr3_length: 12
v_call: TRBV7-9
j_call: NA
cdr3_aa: CASSWLEETQFF

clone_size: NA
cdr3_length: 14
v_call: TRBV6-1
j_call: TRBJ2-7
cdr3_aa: CASSTRLAPLEQYF

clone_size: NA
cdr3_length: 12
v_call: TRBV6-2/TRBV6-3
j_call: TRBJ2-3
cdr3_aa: CGGGGPADTQYF

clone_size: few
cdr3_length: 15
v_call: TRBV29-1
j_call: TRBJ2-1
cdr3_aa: CSVSFGGGSYNEQFF

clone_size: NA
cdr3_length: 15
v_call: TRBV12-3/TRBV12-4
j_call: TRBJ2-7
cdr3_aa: CASSSGDRGKYEQYF

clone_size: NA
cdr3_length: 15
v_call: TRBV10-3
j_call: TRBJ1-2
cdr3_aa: CAISVDRETNYDYTF

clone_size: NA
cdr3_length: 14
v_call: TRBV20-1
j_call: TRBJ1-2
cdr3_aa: CSARETTVNYGYTF

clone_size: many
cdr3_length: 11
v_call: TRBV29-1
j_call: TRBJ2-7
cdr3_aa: CSVGHPYEQYF

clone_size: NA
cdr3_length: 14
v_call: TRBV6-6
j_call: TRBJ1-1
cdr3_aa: CASSYDAGNTEAFF

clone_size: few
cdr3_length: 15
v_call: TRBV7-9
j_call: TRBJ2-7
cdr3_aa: CASSLGDRGILEQYF

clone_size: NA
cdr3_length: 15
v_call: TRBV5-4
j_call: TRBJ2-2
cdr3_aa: CASSRQGDFTGELFF

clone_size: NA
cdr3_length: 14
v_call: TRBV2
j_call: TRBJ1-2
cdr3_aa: CASSPSYQPLGYTF

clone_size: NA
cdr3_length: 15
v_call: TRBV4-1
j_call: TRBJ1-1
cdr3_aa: CASSREGTVNTEAFF

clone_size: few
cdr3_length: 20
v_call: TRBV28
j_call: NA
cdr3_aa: CASSLFWLAAPNMVKNIQYF